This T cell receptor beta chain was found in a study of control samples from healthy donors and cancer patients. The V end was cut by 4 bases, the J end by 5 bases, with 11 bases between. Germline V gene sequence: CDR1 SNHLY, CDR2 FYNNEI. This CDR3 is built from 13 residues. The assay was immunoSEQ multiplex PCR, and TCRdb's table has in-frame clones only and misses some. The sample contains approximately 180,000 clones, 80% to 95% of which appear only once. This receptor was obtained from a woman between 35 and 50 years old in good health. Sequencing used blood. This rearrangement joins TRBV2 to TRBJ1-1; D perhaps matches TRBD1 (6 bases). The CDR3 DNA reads TGTGCCAGCAGTGTCGAACAGGGAACTGAAGCTTTCTTT. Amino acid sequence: CASSVEQGTEAFF.